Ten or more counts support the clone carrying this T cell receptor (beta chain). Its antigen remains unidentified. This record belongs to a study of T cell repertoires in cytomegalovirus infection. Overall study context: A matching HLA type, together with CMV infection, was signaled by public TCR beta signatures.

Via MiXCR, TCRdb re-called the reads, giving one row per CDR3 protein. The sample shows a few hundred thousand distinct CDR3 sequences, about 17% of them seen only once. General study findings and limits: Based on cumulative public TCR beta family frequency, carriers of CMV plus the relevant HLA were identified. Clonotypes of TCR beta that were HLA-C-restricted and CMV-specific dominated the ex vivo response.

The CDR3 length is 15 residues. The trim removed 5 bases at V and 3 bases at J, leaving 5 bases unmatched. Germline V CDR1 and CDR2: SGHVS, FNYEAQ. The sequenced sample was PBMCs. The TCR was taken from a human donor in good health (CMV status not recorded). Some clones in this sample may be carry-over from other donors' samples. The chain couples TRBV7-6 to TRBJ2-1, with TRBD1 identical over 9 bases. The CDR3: CASSPGQGHYNEQFF. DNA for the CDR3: TGTGCCAGCAGCCCTGGACAGGGGCACTACAATGAGCAGTTCTTC. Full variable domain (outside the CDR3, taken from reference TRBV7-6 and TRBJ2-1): GAGVSQSPRYKVTKRGQDVALRCDPISGHVSLYWYRQALGQGPEFLTYFNYEAQQDKSGLPNDRFSAERPEGSISTLTIQRTEQRDSAMYRCASSPGQGHYNEQFFGPGTRLTVL.